This is a list of T cell receptor beta chains from one sample in a study of cytomegalovirus exposure and HLA in healthy donors. Clones were sequenced by immunoSEQ multiplex PCR, and TCRdb holds only the in-frame ones, with some missing. Of about 170,000 clones listed, over 85% are singletons. The sequenced sample was PBMCs. These receptors originate from a man aged 18 to 29 in good health and CMV-seropositive. The CDR3 runs from the conserved cysteine through the conserved F or W. A D gene is named only where the DNA matches it firmly. A clone size is listed for some rows: how often the clone was seen (once, few, many), or a class if it is expanded.

clone size,J gene,D gene,V gene,CDR3 DNA,CDR3 protein
NA,TRBJ2-1,TRBD1,TRBV15,TGTGCCACCAGCGTGCGACAGGGTAAGGTCAATGAGCAGTTCTTC,CATSVRQGKVNEQFF
NA,TRBJ1-2,NA,TRBV14,TGTGCCAGCAGCCCCTTGGGGGGGCTTCCCGGCTACACCTTC,CASSPLGGLPGYTF
few,TRBJ1-1,NA,TRBV11-2,TGTGCCAGCAGCTTAGCTCGCAGGGCTAACACTGAAGCTTTCTTT,CASSLARRANTEAFF
NA,TRBJ2-2,NA,TRBV7-9,TGTGCCAGCAGCTTAGTTGGGGGCAAGAGGACCGGGGAGCTGTTTTTT,CASSLVGGKRTGELFF
once,TRBJ1-5,NA,TRBV27,TGTGCCAGCAGTTTATCGTTTCTTAACAATCAGCCCCAGCATTTT,CASSLSFLNNQPQHF
NA,TRBJ1-2,NA,TRBV28,TGTGCCAGCAGTTCTTGGCCGAGCGATAACTATGGCTACACCTTC,CASSSWPSDNYGYTF
NA,TRBJ2-7,NA,TRBV19,TGTGCCAGTAGTCTATGGACGGGAACCTACGAGCAGTACTTC,CASSLWTGTYEQYF
NA,TRBJ2-7,TRBD2,TRBV27,TGTGCCAGCAGTCCCATCCTGGGACTAGCGGGAGGGCCTCCAGGCTACGAGCAGTACTTC,CASSPILGLAGGPPGYEQYF
NA,TRBJ2-7,NA,TRBV28,TGTGCCAGCAGTTCCTTGGACAGCCCCTCCCACGAGCAGTACTTC,CASSSLDSPSHEQYF
NA,TRBJ2-6,NA,TRBV7-2,TGTGCCAGCAGCTTAGGTTCGGGGGTTGGGGCCAACGTCCTGACTTTC,CASSLGSGVGANVLTF
NA,TRBJ2-2,TRBD1,TRBV5-1,TGCGCCAGCAGCTCTGGACAGGGACGGTTGACCGGGGAGCTGTTTTTT,CASSSGQGRLTGELFF
few,TRBJ1-2,TRBD1,TRBV5-1,TGCGCCAGCAGCTACCAGGGGGCGGGCTATGGCTACACCTTC,CASSYQGAGYGYTF
NA,TRBJ2-2,TRBD2,TRBV10-3,TGTGCCATCAGTGAATTAAGACTAGCGGGAGGGGGGGAGCTGTTTTTT,CAISELRLAGGGELFF
NA,TRBJ1-4,NA,TRBV19,TGTGCCAGTAGTATAGCCTCAACATCAGAACTGTTTTTT,CASSIASTSELFF
once,TRBJ2-3,NA,TRBV5-1,TGCGCCAGCAGCTCTCGTGGGTTAGGGGGAACAGATACGCAGTATTTT,CASSSRGLGGTDTQYF
NA,TRBJ2-7,NA,TRBV5-4,TGTGCCAGCAGGCGGGACAGTCCAGGCGAGCAGTACTTC,CASRRDSPGEQYF
NA,TRBJ2-3,NA,TRBV6-6,TGTGCCAGCAGGGTAGCCCCGGAGGGCCCAGATACGCAGTATTTT,CASRVAPEGPDTQYF
NA,TRBJ1-1,NA,TRBV28,TGTGCCAGCAGTTTCCCCGGTGAAGCTTTCTTT,CASSFPGEAFF
NA,TRBJ2-7,NA,TRBV5-6,TGTGCCAGCAGCTTGGGTATAGCGGAGTTGTGGCAGTACTTC,CASSLGIAELWQYF
few,TRBJ1-2,TRBD1,TRBV18,TGTGCCAGCTCACCACCGAGTCAGGGGGCTTATGGCTACACCTTC,CASSPPSQGAYGYTF
NA,TRBJ2-3,NA,TRBV7-6,TGTGCCAGCAGCATCCCTAGTGGCACGCAGTATTTT,CASSIPSGTQYF
NA,TRBJ2-7,TRBD1,TRBV10-3,TGTGCCATACAAAAGGGACAGTTTCATGAGCAGTACTTC,CAIQKGQFHEQYF
NA,TRBJ2-7,TRBD1,TRBV7-3,TGTGCCAGCAGCCAACCCGGGACAGGGGGCGCCTACCGAGAGTTGGGCTACGAGCAGTACTTC,CASSQPGTGGAYRELGYEQYF
NA,TRBJ1-1,TRBD1,TRBV6-1,TGTGCCAGCAGTGTCAGGGGGGTGAACACTGAAGCTTTCTTT,CASSVRGVNTEAFF
few,TRBJ2-2,TRBD1,TRBV6-1,TGTGCCAGCAGTGGGCGGACAGGCCCCACCGGGGAGCTGTTTTTT,CASSGRTGPTGELFF
NA,TRBJ2-7,TRBD1,TRBV30,TGTGCCTGGTCTGGGACAGGGAGGTACGAGCAGTACTTC,CAWSGTGRYEQYF
NA,TRBJ1-4,TRBD1,TRBV6-1,TGTGCCAGCAGTGAAGCGATCTATGGGACAGGGATTGAAAAACTGTTTTTT,CASSEAIYGTGIEKLFF
NA,TRBJ1-3,TRBD1,TRBV4-2,TGTGCCAGCAGCCAAGCGGGACAGGGAAACACCATATATTTT,CASSQAGQGNTIYF
NA,TRBJ2-7,NA,TRBV25-1,TGTGCCAGCAGCGAGACACAGGTTCGCTACGAGCAGTACTTC,CASSETQVRYEQYF
few,TRBJ2-2,TRBD2,TRBV30,TGTGCCTGGAAGGCAGTATGGGGACTAGCGAAAACCGGGGAGCTGTTTTTT,CAWKAVWGLAKTGELFF
once,TRBJ2-2,NA,TRBV4-1,TGCGCCAGCAGCCAAGATTGGGCAATCGGGGAGCTGTTTTTT,CASSQDWAIGELFF
NA,TRBJ1-3,TRBD1,TRBV11-2,TGTGCCAGCAGCTTAGTCCCGGGACAGAGCTCTGGAAACACCATATATTTT,CASSLVPGQSSGNTIYF
NA,TRBJ2-3,NA,TRBV5-1,TGCGCCAGCACCTCAGGGGCCGGACAACTCACAGATACGCAGTATTTT,CASTSGAGQLTDTQYF
NA,TRBJ2-3,TRBD2,TRBV7-9,TGTGCCAGCAGACAAGACGGACTAGCGGACACAGATACGCAGTATTTT,CASRQDGLADTDTQYF
once,TRBJ2-1,NA,TRBV21-1,TGTGCCAGCAGCAAAGGTTCCCCTCTCCTCGGGGGTAATGAGCAGTTCTTC,CASSKGSPLLGGNEQFF
NA,TRBJ2-2,NA,TRBV20-1,TGCAGTGCTTCGATCGGGAAGGAGCTGTTTTTT,CSASIGKELFF
NA,TRBJ2-3,TRBD2,TRBV6-1,TGTGCCAGCAGCCCCGGGACTAGAAACACAGATACGCAGTATTTT,CASSPGTRNTDTQYF
NA,TRBJ2-3,TRBD1,TRBV7-7,TGTGCTAGCAGCTTGTCAGGGGGCCGCACAGATACGCAGTATTTT,CASSLSGGRTDTQYF
NA,TRBJ2-5,NA,TRBV11-3,TGTGCCAGCAGCTTAGCGGGTTTTTTACACCCCCAAGAGACCCAGTACTTC,CASSLAGFLHPQETQYF
NA,TRBJ1-1,NA,TRBV5-4,TGTGCCAGCAGCTTGGTCCGGAACACTGAAGCTTTCTTT,CASSLVRNTEAFF
NA,TRBJ1-2,NA,TRBV29-1,TGCAGCGTTGGGCCCGGGGTCCGGCGGGCTAATTATGGCTACACCTTC,CSVGPGVRRANYGYTF
NA,TRBJ2-1,NA,TRBV19,TGTGCCAGTTCCGCTAGCGCCTACAATGAGCAGTTCTTC,CASSASAYNEQFF
NA,TRBJ1-5,TRBD1,TRBV6-1,TGTGCCAGCAGGGCAACAGGGGGTCTGGTTCAGCCCCAGCATTTT,CASRATGGLVQPQHF
NA,TRBJ2-5,NA,TRBV5-1,TGCGCCAGCTCTCATGCTAGCGCGCAAGAGACCCAGTACTTC,CASSHASAQETQYF
NA,TRBJ2-5,TRBD2,TRBV9,TGTGCCAGCAGCGTAGGTGGACTAGCTGGAGAGACCCAGTACTTC,CASSVGGLAGETQYF